The sequence of this TCR beta chain was determined in a study of T cell responses to AZD1222 COVID-19 vaccine. Study results and limitations: Recipients of two AZD1222 doses showed rising Spike-specific TCR breadth and depth. Donors in the cohort were predominantly white British and more often female, and clonal diversity was possibly underestimated.

Comments on this clone: What it binds is not known.

The assay was immunoSEQ multiplex PCR, and TCRdb's table has in-frame clones only and misses some. The sample contains around 150,000 clones, around 90% of which appear only once. CDR1 LNHDA and CDR2 SQIVND come from the germline V gene (reference sequence). V lost 6 bases, J lost 3 bases, and 9 bases stayed unmatched. The CDR3 extends over 15 amino acids. The rearrangement joins TRBV19 to TRBJ2-7; the match to TRBD2 covers 9 bases. Specimen: peripheral blood, collected on day 0 of AZD1222 vaccination. The clonotype comes from an adult in good health. In DNA form, the CDR3 reads TGTGCCAGTAGCACCCCGGGACTAGCTTACTACGAGCAGTACTTC. Its translation is CASSTPGLAYYEQYF.